Given below is one TCR beta chain in context. The antigen is not known. Other DNA sequences within the sample encode an identical CDR3. The sample comes from a study of shared clonotypes between healthy human individuals. Findings and limits, study-wide: Naive subsets typically showed greater estimated richness than memory subsets. Clonotype sharing among donors likely depends on sequencing depth. For naive CD4 cells, approximately 4.8% of clonotypes were shared across a few donors.

The V and J ends lost 5 bases and 2 bases, in that order; junction bases with no gene match: 3. The CDR3 consists of 13 residues. Germline loops: CDR1 MDHEN, CDR2 SYDVKM. Using immunoSEQ multiplex PCR, the repertoire was profiled, and TCRdb retains in-frame clones only, with some absent. The table lists some 2.3 million clones, over 90% of them singletons. Input material: naive CD4+ T cells from PBMCs. Stated subset: CD45RA+ positively selected. V and J are TRBV28 and TRBJ2-7; 7 positions agree with TRBD1. This receptor was identified in a man aged 18 to 29 in good health. Some clones in this sample may be carry-over from other donors' samples. The DNA for the CDR3 is TGTGCCAGCAGTAGAGGGGGCACCTACGAGCAGTACTTC. This gives the protein CASSRGGTYEQYF.